The T cell receptor (beta chain) described here comes from a study of blood T cell repertoires in COVID-19 (dated by TCRdb to 2018 to 2020). Notes on the research overall: Samples covering the acute and convalescent phases of COVID-19 were provided by collaborators in the United States, Italy and Spain. HLA class I and class II types, where available, came from metadata supplied by the sample provider rather than from assay-based typing. The samples were drawn from the first 160 participants of the ongoing ImmuneRACE study and from over a thousand subjects provided by 6 global collaborators. The material from the prospective study consisted of cDNA or gDNA derived from T cells, B-cell-depleted T cells, or PBMCs. A freely available public database, intended as a resource for researchers studying the immune response to SARS-CoV-2, is where the repertoires were released. Sample metadata almost always included a de-identified subject ID, COVID-19 status, age in years and sex. Deeply sampled blood TCRbeta repertoires from subjects exposed to, actively infected with, or recovered from COVID-19 were included in the dataset. Points the paper makes about the study in general: The amount of clinical and demographic metadata varied by source and participant and was provided uncurated.

Germline trimming amounts to 2 bases on V and 5 bases on J, with 8 as the count of junction bases outside the gene matches. The CDR3 contains 15 residues, cysteine and phenylalanine counted. Only CDR3 DNA is held: 45 bases, read in frame from base 1. Looking up the germline V gene yields CDR1 SGHRS and CDR2 YFSETQ. TCRbeta CDR3 regions were amplified from genomic DNA by means of the immunoSEQ Assay, a bias-controlled multiplex PCR. The paper's processing steps were these. The number of nucleated cells in each sample was estimated by amplification of reference gene primers within the assay. To quantify the absolute abundance of each unique TCRbeta CDR3 rearrangement, sequence reads were collapsed and filtered. Productive Simpson clonality was computed per sample as the square root of Simpson's diversity index over productive rearrangements. TCRdb mirrors the immuneACCESS table, restricted to in-frame sequences. Some clones are absent from its copies; in checked studies, under half trace to an unresolved V gene, and the reason for the others is unknown. The DNA was the basis for D and trimming; V, J and clone size are from that table. The sample contains roughly 230,000 clones, roughly 91% of them found a single time. The ten largest make up over 0.65% of the sample.

One collaborating source in Seattle enrolled patients during active infection and followed them longitudinally through the course of disease. Collaborating institutions collected whole blood in K2EDTA tubes following their own protocols. For TCRbeta analysis, collaborator samples were shipped as frozen whole blood, as isolated PBMCs, or as DNA extracted from either sample type. Of note for this clone: Its antigen target is currently unknown. No base quality values were provided; no much bigger clone lies one nucleotide off.

The sequencing sample was made of peripheral blood. The source of this sequence is a man aged 30 to 39 with COVID-19, enrolled during active disease. The chain joins TRBV5-1 to TRBJ2-7, with TRBD1 matching 9 junction bases. The CDR3: CASSLNRGLVDEQYF. The DNA sequence reads TGCGCCAGCAGCTTAAACAGGGGGCTGGTTGACGAGCAGTACTTC.